These 22 T cell receptor beta chains share one sample of origin, sequenced in a study of shared clonotypes between healthy human individuals. This table comes from immunoSEQ multiplex PCR, and its TCRdb copy is limited to in-frame clones, with some not included. The data contain fewer than 600,000 clones, more than 65% of them singletons. Sequenced input: PBMCs. The source is a woman in her forties in good health. Some clones in this sample may be carry-over from other donors' samples.

This clone was counted ten times or more. The gene calls are TRBV19 and TRBJ2-2, with 9 bases fitting TRBD2. The V gene end was trimmed by 6 bases and the J gene end by 5 bases; junction bases not matched to a gene: 10. Germline V gives CDR1 LNHDA, CDR2 SQIVND (reference sequence). The CDR3 sequence is 16 residues long. The CDR3 spells CASRYRLAGQTGELFF. CDR3 coding DNA: TGTGCCAGTAGGTATAGGCTAGCGGGACAAACCGGGGAGCTGTTTTTT.

This chain links TRBV5-4 with TRBJ2-7; the D is unclear. V was shortened by 4 bases and J by 2 bases, with 16 bases between the two germline ends. Germline CDR1 and CDR2: SGHNT and YYREEE (reference sequence). The CDR3 spans 15 residues. The DNA for the CDR3 is TGTGCCAGCAGCCCTAACTTGGGGAACGCCTACGAGCAGTACTTC. As protein: CASSPNLGNAYEQYF.

The chain joins TRBV18 to TRBJ2-2; 8 bases map to TRBD2. V dropped 2 bases and J dropped 6; count of bases not matched to a gene: 2. This CDR3 is built from 14 residues. Germline CDR1 reads KGHSH; CDR2 reads LQKENI. The CDR3 DNA follows: TGTGCCAGCTCACCATCCGGGAGGGCCGGGGAGCTGTTTTTT. Translation: CASSPSGRAGELFF. The whole variable domain, remainder taken from reference TRBV18 and TRBJ2-2, is NAGVMQNPRHLVRRRGQEARLRCSPMKGHSHVYWYRQLPEEGLKFMVYLQKENIIDESGMPKERFSAEFPKEGPSILRIQQVVRGDSAAYFCASSPSGRAGELFFGEGSRLTVL.

This clone was observed many times. The V gene is TRBV6-5, the J gene TRBJ1-6; D remains unclear. The germline V gene has CDR1 MNHEY and CDR2 SVGAGI. The length of the CDR3 is 13 residues. The ends were cut back, 2 bases at V and 7 bases at J, with 6 bases in the middle. The CDR3 loop reads CASSYGANSPLHF. The CDR3, as DNA: TGTGCCAGCAGTTACGGAGCGAATTCACCCCTCCACTTT.

DNA for the CDR3: TGTGCCAGCACGACTAGCACAGATACGCAGTATTTT. It yields the protein CASTTSTDTQYF. The rearrangement links TRBV28 to TRBJ2-3; D is ambiguous. V lost 7 bases to trimming and J lost 0 bases, with 5 bases between them. CDR3 length: 12 amino acids. Germline V gene data show CDR1 as MDHEN and CDR2 as SYDVKM.

This chain links TRBV5-1 with TRBJ2-1, with TRBD2 matching 10 bases. Germline loops: CDR1 SGHRS, CDR2 YFSETQ. The ends lost 0 bases at V and 0 bases at J; junction bases unmatched: 9. The CDR3 contains 19 residues. The CDR3 DNA sequence: TGCGCCAGCAGCTTGGTTTTAGCGGGAGGCCTAAGCTCCTACAATGAGCAGTTCTTC. Translated: CASSLVLAGGLSSYNEQFF.

The V call is TRBV11-2, the J call TRBJ2-7; D perhaps matches TRBD1 (5 bases). With 1 base removed from V and 4 bases from J, the gap between germline ends came to 11 bases. The CDR3 totals 14 residues. From germline, CDR1 is SGHAT and CDR2 FQNNGV. CDR3 sequence (DNA): TGTGCCAGCAGCTTAGGGACATTTCGATACGAGCAGTACTTC. Its translation: CASSLGTFRYEQYF.

The table lists this clone with many counts. V and J are TRBV5-8 and TRBJ1-2, with D perhaps matching TRBD1 (5 bases). Trimming stripped 0 bases from V and 3 bases from J, with 12 bases between. The CDR3 is 15 amino acids. Germline CDR1 reads SGHTS; CDR2 reads YDEGEE. DNA of the CDR3: TGTGCCAGCAGCTTGGAATCAGGGCTGGACTATGGCTACACCTTC. Its translation: CASSLESGLDYGYTF.

The CDR3 spells CASSGTSRGNPYEQYF. CDR3 in DNA: TGTGCCAGCAGCGGGACCTCTCGCGGCAACCCCTACGAGCAGTACTTC. This chain links TRBV5-6 with TRBJ2-7; D may be TRBD1 or TRBD2 (5 bases each). Trimming shortened V by 4 bases and J by 2 bases, and 19 bases separated the two germline ends. The CDR3 spans 16 residues. Germline-derived CDR1 and CDR2 are SGHDT and YYEEEE.

The gene calls are TRBV9 and TRBJ2-5; 10 bases map to TRBD1. This CDR3 is built from 14 residues. The V gene's germline CDR1 is SGDLS and CDR2 YYNGEE. The trim removed 2 bases at V and 4 bases at J, leaving 2 bases unmatched. The CDR3 here is CASSVTGGGETQYF. CDR3 DNA: TGTGCCAGCAGCGTGACAGGGGGCGGAGAGACCCAGTACTTC. The entire variable domain, with the rest obtained from reference TRBV9 and TRBJ2-5, is as follows: DSGVTQTPKHLITATGQRVTLRCSPRSGDLSVYWYQQSLDQGLQFLIQYYNGEERAKGNILERFSAQQFPDLHSELNLSSLELGDSALYFCASSVTGGGETQYFGPGTRLLVL.

The V and J genes are TRBV7-3 and TRBJ2-3; no reliable D call. This CDR3 is 14 amino acids long. Trimming took 5 bases from V and 0 from J, leaving 9 bases between them. Per germline, CDR1 SGHTA and CDR2 FQGTGA. CDR3 residues: CASSQMHSTDTQYF. As DNA, the CDR3 is TGTGCCAGCAGCCAAATGCACAGCACAGATACGCAGTATTTT.

The chain joins TRBV5-1 to TRBJ2-4; 11 bases map to TRBD2. J gave up 0 bases and V 5 bases, and 7 bases lay outside the gene matches. From germline, CDR1 is SGHRS and CDR2 YFSETQ. The CDR3 spans 17 residues. The CDR3 loop reads CASREGTSGLAKNIQYF. CDR3 DNA: TGCGCCAGCAGGGAAGGGACTAGCGGTCTAGCCAAAAACATTCAGTACTTC.

This clone came up a few times. Other nucleotide sequences from this sample produce the same CDR3. This chain uses TRBV30 with TRBJ1-5, with TRBD1 as a possible D gene (5 bases). Germline V CDR1 and CDR2: GTSNPN, SVGIG (reference sequence). Trimming left V 0 bases short and J 5 bases short, with 8 bases between. The CDR3 spans 13 residues. This chain's CDR3 is CAWSVRGDQPQHF. As DNA, the CDR3 is TGTGCCTGGAGTGTAAGGGGCGATCAGCCCCAGCATTTT.

The chain carries TRBV15 and TRBJ2-1, with 9 bases aligning to TRBD2. V lost 2 bases and J lost 9; bases outside the gene matches: 8. CDR1 and CDR2 from the germline V gene are LNHNV and YYDKDF (reference sequence). The CDR3 covers 15 residues. CDR3 DNA sequence: TGTGCCACCAGCAGAAGTAGCGGGAGTGGTTTTGAGCAGTTCTTC. As protein: CATSRSSGSGFEQFF.

The V gene is TRBV12-5, the J gene TRBJ1-1; maybe TRBD1 (5 bases). This CDR3 contains 14 residues. Per germline, CDR1 LGHNT and CDR2 FRNRAP. Trimming took off 6 bases at V and 7 bases at J, with 18 bases between the two ends. CDR3 bases: TGTGCTAGTGGCACCTCGACAGCGGGGGTTGAAGCTTTCTTT. Its translation is CASGTSTAGVEAFF.

The J gene is TRBJ2-3, the V gene TRBV7-2, with 13 positions matching TRBD2. Per the germline V gene, CDR1 is SGHTA and CDR2 is FQGNSA. After removal of 5 bases from V and 6 bases from J, the junction contained 8 bases not matched to a gene. The CDR3 length is 16 residues. CDR3 in DNA: TGTGCCAGCAGCCGCGGACTAGCGGGAGTCTCTGATACGCAGTATTTT. Protein product: CASSRGLAGVSDTQYF.

This clone has a handful of counts. Here the CDR3 DNA reads TGTGCCAGCAATGGACGGGGAAGCTCCTACGAGCAGTACTTC. This codes for CASNGRGSSYEQYF. This chain connects TRBV28 to TRBJ2-7, with TRBD2 as a possible D gene (5 bases). CDR3 size: 14 residues. The V gene's germline CDR1 is MDHEN and CDR2 SYDVKM. V lost 7 bases and J lost 0, with 13 bases in between.

The V and J genes are TRBV5-1 and TRBJ2-1; D not resolved. There are 15 residues in the CDR3. Germline assignment: CDR1 SGHRS and CDR2 YFSETQ. V gave up 0 bases and J gave up 4 bases, with 11 bases separating them. This CDR3 is CASSLGFTGYNEQFF. CDR3 nucleotide sequence: TGCGCCAGCAGCTTGGGATTCACCGGGTACAATGAGCAGTTCTTC. Using reference TRBV5-1 and TRBJ2-1 for the parts outside the CDR3, the full variable domain is KAGVTQTPRYLIKTRGQQVTLSCSPISGHRSVSWYQQTPGQGLQFLFEYFSETQRNKGNFPGRFSGRQFSNSRSEMNVSTLELGDSALYLCASSLGFTGYNEQFFGPGTRLTVL.

The genes are TRBV5-4 and TRBJ2-5; D ambiguous. The J call may be faulty, since TRBJ2-7 better matches the DNA end. CDR1 and CDR2 from the germline V gene are SGHNT and YYREEE (reference sequence). CDR3 length equals 13 residues. In DNA, the CDR3 is TGTGCCAGCAGCCTCTCCTCCATCCACGAGCAGTACTTC. Translated: CASSLSSIHEQYF.

The chain recombines TRBV2 with TRBJ1-1, with D maybe TRBD1 (5 bases). Germline lookup yields CDR1 SNHLY and CDR2 FYNNEI. This CDR3 region has 14 residues. Deletions cut 5 bases from V and 0 bases from J, with 10 bases between. CDR3 sequence (DNA): TGTGCCAGCAGTACAGGAGTGATGAACACTGAAGCTTTCTTT. Its translation is CASSTGVMNTEAFF. Variable domain in full (rest from reference TRBV2 and TRBJ1-1): EPEVTQTPSHQVTQMGQEVILRCVPISNHLYFYWYRQILGQKVEFLVSFYNNEISEKSEIFDDQFSVERPDGSNFTLKIRSTKLEDSAMYFCASSTGVMNTEAFFGQGTRLTVV.

This clone was seen ten or more times. The gene calls are TRBV6-4 and TRBJ2-3; D remains ambiguous. This CDR3 has 15 residues. The germline CDR1 and CDR2 sequences are MRHNA and SNTAGT. Trimming removed 0 bases from V and 0 bases from J, with 7 bases in between. The CDR3 reads CASSDSVGSTDTQYF. CDR3 nucleotides: TGTGCCAGCAGTGACTCGGTAGGCAGCACAGATACGCAGTATTTT.

This clone was seen once. The chain uses TRBV21-1 and TRBJ1-2. TRBV21-1 counts as a pseudogene. This CDR3 contains 15 residues. CDR3 loop: CASSIGGEGKRGYTF. CDR3 DNA: TGTGCCAGCAGCATAGGAGGAGAGGGAAAGCGCGGCTACACCTTC.